This TCR beta chain is drawn from a study of radiation and T cells in renal cell carcinoma. Sequencing used immunoSEQ multiplex PCR; TCRdb keeps in-frame clones, though not all of them. This sample has roughly 150,000 clones, with roughly 87% found just once. V lost 2 bases and J lost 6, with 8 bases in between. This CDR3 contains 13 residues. Germline-derived CDR1 and CDR2 are LNHDA and SQIVND (reference sequence). Time point described: blood 2 weeks post-SBRT. Treatment meaning: 15 Gy SBRT to primary tumor, nephrectomy 4 weeks later. This receptor was identified in a woman in her fifties or sixties with renal cell carcinoma. Specimen: blood, collected from a patient whose treatment included radiotherapy and nephrectomy. V gene TRBV19 combines with J gene TRBJ1-5; TRBD1 might be the D (5 bases). The CDR3 nucleotides read TGTGCCAGTAGTATACGGGGGGGTCAGCCCCAGCATTTT. This translates into CASSIRGGQPQHF. Together with reference TRBV19 and TRBJ1-5, the CDR3 gives the full variable domain: DGGITQSPKYLFRKEGQNVTLSCEQNLNHDAMYWYRQDPGQGLRLIYYSQIVNDFQKGDIAEGYSVSREKKESFPLTVTSAQKNPTAFYLCASSIRGGQPQHFGDGTRLSIL.